This T cell receptor beta chain emerged from a study of regulatory T cells in long-lasting Graves disease. Looking at the study overall: Antithyroid drug intake by newly diagnosed Graves' patients had lasted under 3 months. Study-level results: Those with persistent Graves' had less TCR diversity than newly diagnosed patients.

Time point of the sample: newly diagnosed GD, antithyroid drugs for less than 3 months. PBMC RNA served as the TCR library source. Remarks on this clonotype: Its antigen is not known.

Investigators prepared the TCR beta libraries by applying iRepertoire HTBI primers and Arm-PCR of CDR3 regions. TCRdb re-called the multiplex PCR reads through MiXCR, storing one row per CDR3 protein. The sample lists roughly 250,000 distinct CDR3 sequences; more than 15% were seen once. This sample also appeared in a second study, on T cells in Graves' hyperthyroidism and ophthalmopathy. This second study notes: The model forecast ophthalmopathy, anticipating it by a median about six months before onset.

This specimen consisted of peripheral blood mononuclear cells (PBMCs), obtained at new diagnosis, from a patient treated with antithyroid drugs. This TCR was sampled from a woman in her thirties with Graves disease.

This chain's CDR3 is CASSDYSGGYGNEQFF. The CDR3 nucleotides read TGTGCCAGCAGTGACTATAGCGGGGGATACGGGAATGAGCAGTTCTTC. The J gene is TRBJ2-1, the V gene TRBV6-1; 9 bases are a match to TRBD2. Losses at the gene ends were 3 bases for V and 7 bases for J; bases not matched to a gene: 10. The CDR3 runs to 16 residues. The germline CDR1 and CDR2 sequences are MNHNS and SASEGT.